This record concerns one T cell receptor (beta chain) sequence. These data originate in a study of blood T cell repertoires in COVID-19. About the study: The United States, Italy and Spain were the sources of the acute and convalescent COVID-19 samples. The cDNA or gDNA used as material had been derived from T cells, B-cell-depleted T cells, or PBMCs.

Under the authors' procedure: Reference gene primer amplification gave estimated nucleated cell counts. The method was immunoSEQ multiplex PCR; TCRdb's version includes in-frame clones alone and lacks a portion of them. The DNA gave D and trimming, while V, J and clone size come from that table. The table has 50,000 or so clones, roughly 76% seen once. The CDR3 loop spans 14 amino acids. The germline CDR1 and CDR2 sequences are SGHNT and YENEEA. The junction had 7 bases not matched to a gene; V was cut back by 4 bases and J by 5 bases. J is TRBJ2-7 and V is TRBV11-3; 8 nucleotides align to TRBD1. The source is a woman aged 55-70 years with acute or convalescent COVID-19. Sequencing used peripheral blood. The CDR3 spells CASSSQGARNEQYF. For the CDR3, the DNA is TGTGCCAGCAGCTCTCAGGGGGCGCGGAACGAGCAGTACTTC.